The 10 T cell receptor beta chains listed next were all sequenced from one sample in a study of blood T cell repertoires in COVID-19. This table comes from immunoSEQ multiplex PCR, and its TCRdb copy is limited to in-frame clones, with some not included. The table lists about 300,000 clones, 83% of them singletons. The sequencing sample was made of peripheral blood. Receptor source: a woman aged 45-65 years who had recovered from COVID-19.

The V call is TRBV7-2, the J call TRBJ1-2; unclear D gene. Trimming left V 1 base short and J 7 bases short, with 7 bases between. This CDR3 has 12 amino acids. CDR1 is SGHTA, CDR2 FQGNSA, per germline. The CDR3 DNA is TGTGCCAGCAGCTTAGAGATCGGTGGCTACACCTTC. Protein: CASSLEIGGYTF.

This sequence joins TRBV6-5 and TRBJ2-5; no definite D call. V shed 7 bases and J shed 5 bases, with 5 bases lying between them. This CDR3 comprises 10 residues. Per the germline V gene, CDR1 is MNHEY and CDR2 is SVGAGI. The CDR3 spells CASTQETQYF. CDR3 nucleotides: TGTGCCAGCACCCAGGAGACCCAGTACTTC.

The chain joins TRBV28 to TRBJ2-7, with 7 nucleotides matching TRBD1. The ends lost 7 bases at V and 3 bases at J; junction bases unmatched: 3. The CDR3 runs to 12 residues. Germline-derived CDR1 and CDR2 are MDHEN and SYDVKM. The CDR3 loop reads CASKDRYYEQYF. The DNA for the CDR3 is TGTGCCAGCAAGGACAGGTACTACGAGCAGTACTTC.

The chain combines TRBV15 with TRBJ1-2; 9 positions match TRBD1. The CDR3 sequence is 15 residues long. V lost 5 bases, J lost 3 bases, and 7 bases stayed unmatched. The germline V gene has CDR1 LNHNV and CDR2 YYDKDF (reference sequence). CDR3 bases: TGTGCCACCAGCCGACGACAGGGGGATGACTATGGCTACACCTTC. This translates into CATSRRQGDDYGYTF.

The rearrangement joins TRBV5-4 to TRBJ2-7; D might be TRBD2 (6 bases). Deletions cut 4 bases from V and 2 bases from J, with 16 bases between. The CDR3 is made up of 15 amino acids. From germline, CDR1 is SGHNT and CDR2 YYREEE (reference sequence). CDR3 sequence: CASSPRGTSAYEQYF. The CDR3 DNA follows: TGTGCCAGCAGCCCCCGCGGGACTTCGGCCTACGAGCAGTACTTC.

V is TRBV4-2 and J is TRBJ2-3, with TRBD2 identical over 7 bases. Germline trimming cut 1 base from V and 4 bases from J; bases unmatched to any gene: 5. Germline CDR1 reads LGHNA; CDR2 reads YNFKEQ. CDR3 length: 15 amino acids. The CDR3 DNA reads as TGTGCCAGCAGCCAAGGCCGGGGGGAGGCAGATACGCAGTATTTT. Translating it yields CASSQGRGEADTQYF.

The chain has TRBV5-1 and TRBJ2-5, with 9 bases fitting TRBD1. After removal of 0 bases from V and 1 base from J, the junction contained 1 base not matched to a gene. This CDR3 contains 15 residues. Per germline, CDR1 SGHRS and CDR2 YFSETQ. CDR3 sequence reads: CASSLDRGRQETQYF. DNA of the CDR3: TGCGCCAGCAGCTTGGACAGGGGGCGCCAAGAGACCCAGTACTTC.

The V and J genes are TRBV28 and TRBJ2-1, with D uncertain. Trimming pared 7 bases from V and 0 bases from J, leaving 10 bases between. The V gene's germline CDR1 is MDHEN and CDR2 SYDVKM. The CDR3 length is 14 residues. The CDR3 bases are TGTGCCAGCAATGAGGTTAGCTCCTACAATGAGCAGTTCTTC. As protein: CASNEVSSYNEQFF.

This clone appeared a few times. The chain couples TRBV10-2 to TRBJ1-2; 8 bases align to TRBD1. CDR1 is WSHSY, CDR2 SAAADI, per germline. V gave up 4 bases and J gave up 8 bases; unmatched junction bases: 12. This CDR3 is built from 15 residues. CDR3 region: CASSVGQGALKGYTF. As DNA, the CDR3 is TGCGCCAGCAGTGTCGGTCAGGGGGCGTTGAAGGGCTACACCTTC.

With respect to this clone: Other DNA sequences within the sample encode an identical CDR3. J is TRBJ2-2 and V is TRBV24-1, with 7 bases aligning to TRBD1. Germline loops: CDR1 KGHDR, CDR2 SFDVKD. There are 15 residues in the CDR3. V gave up 5 bases and J gave up 1 base; unmatched junction bases: 3. CDR3 in DNA: TGTGCCACCAGTGGAAGGACAGGGAACACCGGGGAGCTGTTTTTT. Protein: CATSGRTGNTGELFF.